This is a list of T cell receptor beta chains from one sample in a study of blood T cell repertoires in COVID-19. Here immunoSEQ multiplex PCR was the method, and the copy in TCRdb shows in-frame clones only, minus some. The data show more than 300,000 clones, around nine tenths seen once. What was sequenced was peripheral blood. Receptors were obtained from a woman aged 70-85 years with COVID-19, enrolled during active disease. The CDR3 runs from the conserved cysteine through the conserved F or W. D genes are given only for firm matches. Size is stated for part of the rows, as once, few or many counts, or as a class when the clone is expanded.

TRBJ1-3,TRBD1,15,-,TRBV6-5,TGTGCCAGCAGTTACTCAGGACAGGCTGGAAACACCATATATTTT,CASSYSGQAGNTIYF
TRBJ1-4,-,16,-,TRBV6-2/TRBV6-3,TGTGCCAGCAGTTACGGCGGGAGGCCCTCTATTGAAAAACTGTTTTTT,CASSYGGRPSIEKLFF
TRBJ1-2,TRBD1,14,-,TRBV27,TGTGCCAGCAGTTCATTGGACAGGGACTATGGCTACACCTTC,CASSSLDRDYGYTF
TRBJ1-2,-,15,-,TRBV15,TGTGCCACCAGCAGAGATACAGGAATGGGCTATGGCTACACCTTC,CATSRDTGMGYGYTF
TRBJ2-7,TRBD1,14,-,TRBV6-5,TGTGCCAGCGGTTCTTTCGGGACAGGCTACGAGCAGTACTTC,CASGSFGTGYEQYF
TRBJ1-6,-,16,-,TRBV6-1,TGTGCCAGCAGTGAAAGGTTGAGGCAGCTGGATTCACCCCTCCACTTT,CASSERLRQLDSPLHF
TRBJ1-2,-,17,-,TRBV5-8,TGTGCCAGCAGCTTGAGACGCCGACAGTTACTTAACTATGGCTACACCTTC,CASSLRRRQLLNYGYTF
TRBJ2-1,-,16,few,TRBV4-3,TGCGCCAGCAGCCAAGATAGGGGCCACTCCTACAATGAGCAGTTCTTC,CASSQDRGHSYNEQFF
TRBJ2-3,TRBD2,16,-,TRBV10-3,TGTGCCATCAGTGTCAACCGGGGGGGCAGCACAGATACGCAGTATTTT,CAISVNRGGSTDTQYF
TRBJ2-2,TRBD2,16,-,TRBV5-1,TGCGCCAGCAGCTTTGTTCCGGGGGGGAACACCGGGGAGCTGTTTTTT,CASSFVPGGNTGELFF
TRBJ1-5,-,14,-,TRBV2,TGTGCCAGCAGACAGGGTTTAAGCAATCAGCCCCAGCATTTT,CASRQGLSNQPQHF